What follows are 2 T cell receptor beta chains derived from one specimen sequenced in a study of vaccination effects on CD4 cells after COVID-19. ViraFEST expansion of antigen-specific CD4+ T cells with viral peptide pools preceded sequencing. CD4+ T cells were isolated after around ten days of culture. The person had a PCR-confirmed SARS-CoV-2 infection during March to December 2020. Assay: immunoSEQ multiplex PCR; the TCRdb copy retains only in-frame clones and omits some. The sample records about 22,000 clones, under 85% being singletons. Antigens of these TCRs are unknown. Sample: CD4+ T cells from PBMCs cultured with a peptide pool, taken before COVID-19 vaccination. The source is a human donor who had a prior SARS-CoV-2 infection.

The rearrangement uses TRBV5-1 and TRBJ1-4, with 7 bases aligning to TRBD1. CDR3 length: 14 amino acids. Per the germline V gene, CDR1 is SGHRS and CDR2 is YFSETQ. The V and J ends lost 4 bases and 8 bases, in that order; junction bases with no gene match: 8. CDR3 in DNA: TGCGCCAGCAGCGGTCAGGGGGGTCCGGAAAAACTGTTTTTT. It translates to CASSGQGGPEKLFF.

This clone was counted once. The chain joins TRBV18 to TRBJ1-1, with 7 bases that match TRBD1. This CDR3 is 13 amino acids long. After removal of 4 bases from V and 3 bases from J, the junction contained 2 bases not matched to a gene. Germline-derived CDR1 and CDR2 are KGHSH and LQKENI. CDR3 sequence (DNA): TGTGCCAGCTCACGGGACAGCTACACTGAAGCTTTCTTT. It is translated as CASSRDSYTEAFF.